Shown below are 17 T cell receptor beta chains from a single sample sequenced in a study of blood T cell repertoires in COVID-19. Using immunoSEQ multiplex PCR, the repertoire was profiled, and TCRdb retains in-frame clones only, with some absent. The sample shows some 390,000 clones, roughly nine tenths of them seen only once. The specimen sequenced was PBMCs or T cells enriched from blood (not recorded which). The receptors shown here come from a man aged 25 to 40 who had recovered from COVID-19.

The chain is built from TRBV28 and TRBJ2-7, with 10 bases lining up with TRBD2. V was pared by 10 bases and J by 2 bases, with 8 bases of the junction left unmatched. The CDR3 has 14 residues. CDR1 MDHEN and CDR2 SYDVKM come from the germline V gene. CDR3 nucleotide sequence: TGTGCCACTTATGCTAGCGGGAGCCCCTACGAGCAGTACTTC. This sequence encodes CATYASGSPYEQYF.

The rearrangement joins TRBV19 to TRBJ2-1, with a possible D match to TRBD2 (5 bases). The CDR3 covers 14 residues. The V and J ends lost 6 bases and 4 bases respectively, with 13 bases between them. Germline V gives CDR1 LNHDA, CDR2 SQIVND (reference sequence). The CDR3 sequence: CASSTGNRYNEQFF. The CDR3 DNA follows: TGTGCCAGTAGCACCGGGAACCGATACAATGAGCAGTTCTTC.

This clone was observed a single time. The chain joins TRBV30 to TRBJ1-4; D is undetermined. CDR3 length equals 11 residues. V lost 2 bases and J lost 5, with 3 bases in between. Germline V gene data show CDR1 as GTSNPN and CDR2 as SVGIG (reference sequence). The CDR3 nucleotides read TGTGCCTGGAGTTCAAATGAAAAACTGTTTTTT. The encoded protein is CAWSSNEKLFF.

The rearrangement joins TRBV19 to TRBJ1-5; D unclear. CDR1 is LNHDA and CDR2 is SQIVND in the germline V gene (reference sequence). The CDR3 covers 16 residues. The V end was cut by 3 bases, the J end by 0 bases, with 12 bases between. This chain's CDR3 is CASSIPAGYSNQPQHF. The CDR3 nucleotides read TGTGCCAGTAGTATCCCGGCGGGCTATAGCAATCAGCCCCAGCATTTT.

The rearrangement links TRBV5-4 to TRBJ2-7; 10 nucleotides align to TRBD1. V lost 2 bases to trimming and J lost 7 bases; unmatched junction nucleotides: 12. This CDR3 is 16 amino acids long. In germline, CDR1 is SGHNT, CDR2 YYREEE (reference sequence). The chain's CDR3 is CASSFFSGQGIGEQYF. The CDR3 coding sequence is TGTGCCAGCAGCTTTTTTTCGGGACAGGGGATTGGGGAGCAGTACTTC.

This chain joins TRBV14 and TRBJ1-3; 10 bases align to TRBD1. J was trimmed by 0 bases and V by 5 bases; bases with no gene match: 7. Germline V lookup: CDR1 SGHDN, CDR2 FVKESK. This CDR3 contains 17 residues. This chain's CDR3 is CASSKRTGGYSGNTIYF. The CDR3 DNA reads TGTGCCAGCAGCAAGCGGACAGGGGGTTACTCTGGAAACACCATATATTTT.

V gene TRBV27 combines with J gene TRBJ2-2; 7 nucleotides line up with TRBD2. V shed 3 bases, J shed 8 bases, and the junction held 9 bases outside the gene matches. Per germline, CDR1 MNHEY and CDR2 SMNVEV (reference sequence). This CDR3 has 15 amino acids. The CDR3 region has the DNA TGTGCCAGCAGTTTCCTGGCGGGAGCGTTTGGGGAGCTGTTTTTT. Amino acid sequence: CASSFLAGAFGELFF.

Here the CDR3 DNA reads TGTGCCATCAGTGTTTACCCGGTGGGAGACTATGGCTACACCTTC. This translates into CAISVYPVGDYGYTF. V gene TRBV10-3 combines with J gene TRBJ1-2; the D is unclear. Trimming cost V 4 bases and J 3 bases, with 15 bases left between them. The germline V gene has CDR1 ENHRY and CDR2 SYGVKD. There are 15 residues in the CDR3.

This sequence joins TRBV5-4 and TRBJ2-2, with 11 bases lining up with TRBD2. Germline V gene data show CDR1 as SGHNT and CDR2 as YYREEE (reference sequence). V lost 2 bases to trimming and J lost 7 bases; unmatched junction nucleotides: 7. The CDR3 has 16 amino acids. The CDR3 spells CASSFKTSGIVGELFF. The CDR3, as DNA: TGTGCCAGCAGCTTCAAGACTAGCGGGATTGTCGGGGAGCTGTTTTTT.

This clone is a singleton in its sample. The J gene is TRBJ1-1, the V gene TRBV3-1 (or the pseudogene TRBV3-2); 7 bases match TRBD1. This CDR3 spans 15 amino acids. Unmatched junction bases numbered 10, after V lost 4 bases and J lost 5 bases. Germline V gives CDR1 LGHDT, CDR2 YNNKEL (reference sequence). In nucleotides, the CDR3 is TGTGCCAGCAGCCTACGCGACAGGGACGGGACTGAAGCTTTCTTT. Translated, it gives CASSLRDRDGTEAFF.

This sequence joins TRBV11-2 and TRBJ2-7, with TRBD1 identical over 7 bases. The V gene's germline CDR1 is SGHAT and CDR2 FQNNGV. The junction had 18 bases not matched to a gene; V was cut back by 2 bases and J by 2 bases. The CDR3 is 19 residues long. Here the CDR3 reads CASSLSRPWGQNITYEQYF. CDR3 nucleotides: TGTGCCAGCAGCTTATCCCGGCCCTGGGGACAGAATATAACCTACGAGCAGTACTTC.

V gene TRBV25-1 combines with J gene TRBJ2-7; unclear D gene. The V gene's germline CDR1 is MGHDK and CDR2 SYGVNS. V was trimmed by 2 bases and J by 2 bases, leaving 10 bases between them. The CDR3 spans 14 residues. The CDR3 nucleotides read TGTGCCAGCAGTGAACTGACACGACCCTACGAGCAGTACTTC. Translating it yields CASSELTRPYEQYF.

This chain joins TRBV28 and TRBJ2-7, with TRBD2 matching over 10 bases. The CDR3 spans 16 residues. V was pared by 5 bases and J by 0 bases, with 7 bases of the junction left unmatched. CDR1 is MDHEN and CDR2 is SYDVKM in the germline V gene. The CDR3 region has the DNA TGTGCCAGCAGTATGACTAGCGGGCTGGTCTCCTACGAGCAGTACTTC. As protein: CASSMTSGLVSYEQYF.

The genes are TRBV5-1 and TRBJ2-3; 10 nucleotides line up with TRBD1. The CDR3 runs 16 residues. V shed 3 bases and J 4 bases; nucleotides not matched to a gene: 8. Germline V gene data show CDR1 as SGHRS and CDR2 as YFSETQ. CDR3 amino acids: CASSSGDRGGADTQYF. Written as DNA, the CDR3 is TGCGCCAGCAGCTCTGGGGACAGGGGTGGTGCAGATACGCAGTATTTT.

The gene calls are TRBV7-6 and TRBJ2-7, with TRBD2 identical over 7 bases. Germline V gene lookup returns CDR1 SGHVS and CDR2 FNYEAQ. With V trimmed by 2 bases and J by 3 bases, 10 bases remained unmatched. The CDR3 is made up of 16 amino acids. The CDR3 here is CASSLRSAGIGYEQYF. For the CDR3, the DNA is TGTGCCAGCAGCTTAAGATCAGCGGGAATTGGCTACGAGCAGTACTTC. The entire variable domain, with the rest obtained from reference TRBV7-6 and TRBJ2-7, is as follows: GAGVSQSPRYKVTKRGQDVALRCDPISGHVSLYWYRQALGQGPEFLTYFNYEAQQDKSGLPNDRFSAERPEGSISTLTIQRTEQRDSAMYRCASSLRSAGIGYEQYFGPGTRLTVT.

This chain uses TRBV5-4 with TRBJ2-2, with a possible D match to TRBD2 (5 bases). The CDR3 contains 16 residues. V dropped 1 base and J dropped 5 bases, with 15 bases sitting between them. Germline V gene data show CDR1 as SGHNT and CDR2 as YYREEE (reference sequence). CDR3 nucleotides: TGTGCCAGCAGCTTGTCTTCGGGATATTCAACCGGGGAGCTGTTTTTT. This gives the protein CASSLSSGYSTGELFF.

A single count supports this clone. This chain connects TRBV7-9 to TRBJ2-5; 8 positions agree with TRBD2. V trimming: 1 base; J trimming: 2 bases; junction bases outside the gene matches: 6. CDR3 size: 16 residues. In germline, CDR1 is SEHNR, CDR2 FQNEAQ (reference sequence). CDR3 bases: TGTGCCAGCAGCTTAGACCGGGAGGGGACACAAGAGACCCAGTACTTC. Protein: CASSLDREGTQETQYF.